A single sample is the source of the 31 T cell receptor beta chains below, sequenced in a study of response to subunit inactivated influenza vaccine. MiXCR was run by TCRdb on the RT-PCR reads, yielding one entry per CDR3 protein. The data contain some 520,000 distinct CDR3 sequences, approximately 17% of them singletons. Sequencing used CD4+ T cells sorted from PBMCs, obtained roughly 24 months after vaccination. The receptors were gathered from a man aged 50 to 69 who received an inactivated influenza vaccine.

There are a few counts of this clonotype. V is TRBV6-4 and J is TRBJ1-2; 10 nucleotides line up with TRBD1. After removal of 2 bases from V and 2 bases from J, the junction contained 5 bases not matched to a gene. The germline V gene encodes CDR1 MRHNA and CDR2 SNTAGT. CDR3 length: 16 residues. CDR3 sequence (DNA): TGTGCCAGCAGTGACGGCCAGGGACAGGGGAACTATGGCTACACCTTC. It yields the protein CASSDGQGQGNYGYTF.

The chain links TRBV7-3 to TRBJ1-6, with unresolved D. The V gene lost 4 bases and the J gene lost 4 bases, with 8 bases spanning the gap. The CDR3 runs to 14 residues. Germline CDR1 reads SGHTA; CDR2 reads FQGTGA. CDR3 amino acids: CASSSESYNSPLHF. The CDR3 nucleotides read TGTGCCAGCAGCTCGGAGAGTTATAATTCACCCCTCCACTTT.

This chain uses TRBV20-1 with TRBJ2-3; possible D gene TRBD2, 6 bases. This CDR3 has 13 amino acids. Trimming stripped 4 bases from V and 4 bases from J, with 12 bases between. Germline CDR1 and CDR2: DFQATT and SNEGSKA (reference sequence). The CDR3 sequence: CSAIGSGADTQYF. CDR3 in DNA: TGCAGTGCTATCGGGAGTGGCGCAGATACGCAGTATTTT.

This chain joins TRBV24-1 and TRBJ1-2, with D perhaps TRBD1 (5 bases). This CDR3 has 14 residues. Germline CDR1 and CDR2: KGHDR and SFDVKD. Trimming pared 3 bases from V and 4 bases from J, leaving 11 bases between. CDR3 in amino acids: CATSDTGALYGYTF. DNA of the CDR3: TGTGCCACCAGTGATACCGGGGCTCTCTATGGCTACACCTTC.

The sample holds a few counts of this clonotype. This chain joins TRBV10-3 and TRBJ2-3, with 7 bases identical to TRBD2. Germline V gene lookup returns CDR1 ENHRY and CDR2 SYGVKD. Trimming took 8 bases from V and 7 from J; bases not matched to a gene: 12. This CDR3 contains 14 residues. Written as DNA, the CDR3 is TGTGCCATCTCCTCCCCGCGGGAGATAAATACGCAGTATTTT. This gives the protein CAISSPREINTQYF.

The chain has TRBV24-1 and TRBJ2-3; 8 bases are shared with TRBD2. From germline, CDR1 is KGHDR and CDR2 SFDVKD. The CDR3 runs 15 residues. J was trimmed by 1 base and V by 5 bases; bases with no gene match: 4. The CDR3 DNA reads TGTGCCACCAGTGCCCCGCGGGAGGGCACAGATACGCAGTATTTT. Amino acids: CATSAPREGTDTQYF.

This chain joins TRBV29-1 and TRBJ2-7; a possible D gene is TRBD1 (6 bases). There are 13 residues in the CDR3. V shed 4 bases and J shed 2 bases, with 12 bases lying between them. The germline V gene has CDR1 SQVTM and CDR2 ANQGSEA. In nucleotides, the CDR3 is TGCAGCGTTGGTCTGTCAGGGGCCTACGAGCAGTACTTC. This translates into CSVGLSGAYEQYF.

This clonotype was seen only a few times. The chain carries TRBV7-2 and TRBJ1-1; D unclear. Trimming shortened V by 1 base and J by 1 base, and 7 bases separated the two germline ends. The CDR3 is 14 residues long. Germline CDR1 SGHTA, CDR2 FQGNSA. CDR3 DNA: TGTGCCAGCAGCTTAGAGGTAGAGAACACTGAAGCTTTCTTT. Protein sequence: CASSLEVENTEAFF. The full variable domain, with the rest looked up from reference TRBV7-2 and TRBJ1-1, is GAGVSQSPSNKVTEKGKDVELRCDPISGHTALYWYRQSLGQGLEFLIYFQGNSAPDKSGLPSDRFSAERTGGSVSTLTIQRTQQEDSAVYLCASSLEVENTEAFFGQGTRLTVV.

V gene TRBV11-2 combines with J gene TRBJ1-1; maybe TRBD1 (6 bases). Looked up from germline, CDR1 is SGHAT and CDR2 is FQNNGV. This CDR3 is built from 14 residues. Trimming left V 8 bases short and J 5 bases short, with 18 bases between. The CDR3 bases are TGTGCCAGCTCCTCAGGCAGGGGATGGACTGAAGCTTTCTTT. Translation gives CASSSGRGWTEAFF.

This clonotype was seen more than once but under ten times. This sequence joins TRBV28 and TRBJ2-7; D remains ambiguous. V lost 4 bases and J 2 bases, leaving 12 bases between the germline ends. Germline V gene data show CDR1 as MDHEN and CDR2 as SYDVKM. CDR3 size: 14 residues. CDR3 nucleotide sequence: TGTGCCAGCAGTTCCCGAACGCCCCCCTACGAGCAGTACTTC. Amino acid sequence: CASSSRTPPYEQYF.

This clonotype was seen at least ten times. The chain links TRBV7-9 to TRBJ2-2; D not resolved. Germline V lookup: CDR1 SEHNR, CDR2 FQNEAQ (reference sequence). The CDR3 length is 14 residues. Trimming stripped 5 bases from V and 1 base from J, with 8 bases between. In nucleotides, the CDR3 is TGTGCCAGCAGCCCCCGAGGGAACACCGGGGAGCTGTTTTTT. Protein: CASSPRGNTGELFF.

The rearrangement joins TRBV29-1 to TRBJ2-2; D possibly uses TRBD1 or TRBD2 (5 bases each). The CDR3 length is 14 residues. V was pared by 7 bases and J by 3 bases, with 15 bases between. Germline V gives CDR1 SQVTM, CDR2 ANQGSEA. CDR3 nucleotides: TGCAGCGCCGGTGGGGGAGAGGACACCGGGGAGCTGTTTTTT. It codes for CSAGGGEDTGELFF.

This clonotype was seen a handful of times. This chain joins TRBV20-1 and TRBJ1-5; tentative D call: TRBD1 (5 bases). Deletions cut 0 bases from V and 4 bases from J, with 13 bases between. Germline CDR1 DFQATT, CDR2 SNEGSKA (reference sequence). CDR3 length: 15 residues. DNA for the CDR3: TGCAGTGCTAGAGATGGAGGGGCCGGAAATCAGCCCCAGCATTTT. It specifies CSARDGGAGNQPQHF.

The chain employs TRBV20-1 and TRBJ1-2; possible D gene TRBD1, 5 bases. V was cut by 3 bases and J by 8 bases, with 16 bases left in between. The CDR3 runs to 13 residues. CDR1 is DFQATT, CDR2 SNEGSKA, per germline (reference sequence). The CDR3 sequence: CSASRGNAEGYTF. The CDR3 coding sequence is TGCAGTGCTAGTCGGGGGAACGCAGAGGGCTACACCTTC.

This clonotype was recorded a few times. The chain recombines TRBV4-3 with TRBJ2-7; no definite D call. This CDR3 has 16 amino acids. V was clipped by 0 bases and J by 4 bases, with 16 bases between them. Germline lookup yields CDR1 LGHNA and CDR2 YSLEER. Here the CDR3 reads CASSQDMVVGSYEQYF. CDR3 in DNA: TGCGCCAGCAGCCAAGATATGGTAGTTGGATCGTACGAGCAGTACTTC.

The sample holds a few counts of this clonotype. This chain links TRBV28 with TRBJ2-2; D might be TRBD1 (6 bases). Trimming shortened V by 11 bases and J by 2 bases, and 12 bases separated the two germline ends. Looked up from germline, CDR1 is MDHEN and CDR2 is SYDVKM. The CDR3 consists of 13 residues. The CDR3 region is CAVPGTNTGELFF. CDR3 nucleotide sequence: TGTGCCGTTCCCGGGACAAACACCGGGGAGCTGTTTTTT.

In its sample, this clonotype was seen many times. The chain links TRBV5-1 to TRBJ1-3; tentative D call: TRBD1 (5 bases). The germline V gene encodes CDR1 SGHRS and CDR2 YFSETQ. This CDR3 region has 19 residues. Deletions cut 1 base from V and 0 bases from J, with 20 bases between. The CDR3 nucleotides are TGCGCCAGCAGCTTGAACTCCGATAGGGACTACCGCTCTGGAAACACCATATATTTT. This gives the protein CASSLNSDRDYRSGNTIYF.

The chain joins TRBV6-1 to TRBJ2-7, with D possibly matching TRBD1 (5 bases). Between the trimmed V and J ends, which lost 1 base and 0 bases, there was a span of 7 bases. CDR3 size: 14 residues. CDR1 and CDR2 (germline): MNHNS, SASEGT. The CDR3 DNA sequence: TGTGCCAGCAGTGAAGGGGGCGTCTCCTACGAGCAGTACTTC. It yields the protein CASSEGGVSYEQYF.

This clonotype has a handful of counts. The chain links TRBV20-1 to TRBJ1-1, with TRBD1 matching 9 bases. CDR1 is DFQATT, CDR2 SNEGSKA, per germline (reference sequence). This CDR3 has 12 amino acids. CDR3 bases: TGCAGGGTGACAGGACAGGGGTTGGAGGCTTTCTTT. This codes for CRVTGQGLEAFF.

The genes are TRBV15 and TRBJ2-2, with D possibly being TRBD1 (5 bases). CDR1 LNHNV and CDR2 YYDKDF come from the germline V gene (reference sequence). The CDR3 loop spans 15 amino acids. Trimming stripped 0 bases from V and 4 bases from J, with 9 bases between. CDR3 bases: TGTGCCACCAGCAGAGACGCAGGGCCCACCGGGGAGCTGTTTTTT. This encodes CATSRDAGPTGELFF.

The table lists this clonotype with a few counts. The chain recombines TRBV20-1 with TRBJ2-3; 8 nucleotides agree with TRBD2. Per the germline V gene, CDR1 is DFQATT and CDR2 is SNEGSKA (reference sequence). V gave up 6 bases and J gave up 0 bases; unmatched junction bases: 8. CDR3 length: 15 residues. The CDR3 loop reads CSATKAGASTDTQYF. The DNA for the CDR3 is TGCAGTGCGACCAAAGCGGGGGCTAGCACAGATACGCAGTATTTT.

The rearrangement uses TRBV7-3 and TRBJ2-1; 7 nucleotides match TRBD2. CDR1 is SGHTA and CDR2 is FQGTGA in the germline V gene. Unmatched junction bases numbered 10, after V lost 4 bases and J lost 7 bases. The CDR3 contains 15 residues. This chain's CDR3 is CASSSPGRERNEQFF. CDR3 in DNA: TGTGCCAGCAGCTCACCGGGGCGGGAGCGAAATGAGCAGTTCTTC.

The V and J genes are TRBV28 and TRBJ2-1, with 7 bases matching TRBD2. The CDR3 has 13 amino acids. V trimming: 8 bases; J trimming: 8 bases; junction bases outside the gene matches: 9. Germline CDR1 MDHEN, CDR2 SYDVKM. The CDR3 DNA sequence: TGTGCCAGCGGGTCCGGGACTACCTATGAGCAGTTCTTC. Amino acids: CASGSGTTYEQFF.

The rearrangement links TRBV5-1 to TRBJ2-7; no definite D call. The germline gives CDR1 SGHRS, CDR2 YFSETQ. The CDR3 loop spans 15 amino acids. V was cut by 3 bases and J by 0 bases, with 13 bases left in between. As DNA, the CDR3 is TGCGCCAGCAGCTCCCGGACCCGGGCCTCCTACGAGCAGTACTTC. Protein product: CASSSRTRASYEQYF.

The CDR3 DNA sequence: TGCAGTGCTAGGGACAGGGGCTCCTACAATGAGCAGTTCTTC. Its translation is CSARDRGSYNEQFF. V is TRBV20-1 and J is TRBJ2-1, with 9 bases fitting TRBD1. Trimming cost V 3 bases and J 0 bases; bases outside gene matches: 0. CDR1 is DFQATT, CDR2 SNEGSKA, per germline (reference sequence). The CDR3 contains 14 residues.

This clonotype turned up a few times. This rearrangement joins TRBV5-1 to TRBJ2-7; possible D gene TRBD2, 6 bases. V dropped 0 bases and J dropped 5 bases, with 9 bases sitting between them. There are 13 residues in the CDR3. CDR1 is SGHRS, CDR2 YFSETQ, per germline. CDR3 sequence: CASSLEGGDEQYF. The CDR3, as DNA: TGCGCCAGCAGCTTGGAAGGCGGGGACGAGCAGTACTTC.

The J gene is TRBJ1-4, the V gene TRBV3-1; 10 nucleotides line up with TRBD1. The CDR3 is 14 residues long. J lost 11 bases, V lost 2 bases, and 5 bases had no gene match. Germline assignment: CDR1 LGHDT and CDR2 YNNKEL (reference sequence). CDR3 DNA: TGTGCCAGCAGCCAACGGGACAGGGGTGAGAAACTGTTTTTT. Encoded protein: CASSQRDRGEKLFF. The whole variable domain, filled in from reference TRBV3-1 and TRBJ1-4, reads DTAVSQTPKYLVTQMGNDKSIKCEQNLGHDTMYWYKQDSKKFLKIMFSYNNKELIINETVPNRFSPKSPDKAHLNLHINSLELGDSAVYFCASSQRDRGEKLFFGSGTQLSVL.

This clonotype has just a few counts. V and J are TRBV12-3 or TRBV12-4 and TRBJ2-7; tentative D call: TRBD1 (5 bases). This CDR3 comprises 14 residues. V was pared by 3 bases and J by 0 bases, with 9 bases between. The CDR3 nucleotides read TGTGCCAGCAGTTTCAGGGAAAGCTCCTACGAGCAGTACTTC. Translation: CASSFRESSYEQYF.

The chain has TRBV7-9 and TRBJ2-7; weak D call: TRBD2 (6 bases). The V end lost 7 bases, the J end lost 0 bases, and 13 bases lay between the germline ends. CDR3 length: 14 residues. The V gene's germline CDR1 is SEHNR and CDR2 FQNEAQ (reference sequence). CDR3 nucleotides: TGTGCCAGCACCCTGGCGGGGTCCTCCTACGAGCAGTACTTC. This sequence encodes CASTLAGSSYEQYF.

The sample holds a few counts of this clonotype. The chain uses TRBV6-2 or TRBV6-3 and TRBJ2-7, with D perhaps matching TRBD2 (6 bases). The V end lost 6 bases, the J end lost 6 bases, and 9 bases lay between the germline ends. There are 11 residues in the CDR3. CDR1 is MNHEY and CDR2 is SVGEGT in the germline V gene. CDR3 sequence reads: CASRGLFEQYF. In DNA form, the CDR3 reads TGTGCCAGCAGGGGACTTTTCGAGCAGTACTTC.

The gene calls are TRBV5-1 and TRBJ2-7, with TRBD2 matching 13 bases. V dropped 1 base and J dropped 3; count of bases not matched to a gene: 4. The CDR3 covers 16 residues. Germline CDR1 SGHRS, CDR2 YFSETQ. Here the CDR3 DNA reads TGCGCCAGCAGCTTGACCGGGACTAGCGGGAACTACGAGCAGTACTTC. Protein sequence: CASSLTGTSGNYEQYF. The entire variable domain, with the rest obtained from reference TRBV5-1 and TRBJ2-7, is as follows: KAGVTQTPRYLIKTRGQQVTLSCSPISGHRSVSWYQQTPGQGLQFLFEYFSETQRNKGNFPGRFSGRQFSNSRSEMNVSTLELGDSALYLCASSLTGTSGNYEQYFGPGTRLTVT.